The 28 T cell receptor beta chains below come from one sample, sequenced in a study of shared clonotypes between healthy human individuals. The repertoire was sequenced with immunoSEQ multiplex PCR; TCRdb's copy has only in-frame clones and lacks some. The table has around 79,000 clones, about 65% seen once. Sequencing used memory CD8+ T cells sorted from blood. As to subset: CD45RO+ cells pooled with CCR7-negative TemRA cells. The receptor set was obtained from a man younger than 40 in good health.

This chain uses TRBV15 with TRBJ2-3; 9 bases are shared with TRBD1. The germline gives CDR1 LNHNV, CDR2 YYDKDF (reference sequence). The CDR3 extends over 15 amino acids. The V segment lost 4 bases and the J segment 2 bases; nucleotides outside the gene matches: 4. The CDR3, as DNA: TGTGCCACCAGCATTCGGGACAGGGCCACAGATACGCAGTATTTT. Amino acids: CATSIRDRATDTQYF.

The V call is TRBV6-4, the J call TRBJ2-2, with 7 bases lining up with TRBD1. CDR3 length: 15 residues. Germline CDR1 MRHNA, CDR2 SNTAGT. Unmatched junction bases numbered 10, after V lost 7 bases and J lost 5 bases. CDR3 loop: CASTIDRVVTGELFF. In DNA, the CDR3 is TGTGCCAGCACGATCGACAGGGTCGTAACCGGGGAGCTGTTTTTT.

In regard to this clone: One end of the junction is discordant with germline, which a read error may explain. The rearrangement joins TRBV25-1 to TRBJ1-2; D not certain. This CDR3 is built from 10 residues. CDR1 is MGHDK and CDR2 is SYGVNS in the germline V gene. CDR3: CASREYGYTF. In nucleotides, the CDR3 is TGTGCCAGCAGAGAATATGGCTACACCTTC.

This clone turned up a few times. The rearrangement uses TRBV28 and TRBJ2-5; D tentatively fits TRBD1 or TRBD2 (5 bases each). V was trimmed by 5 bases and J by 5 bases, leaving 12 bases between them. Germline V CDR1 and CDR2: MDHEN, SYDVKM. This CDR3 is built from 13 residues. CDR3: CASSTGTEETQYF. The CDR3 nucleotides are TGTGCCAGCAGTACCGGGACGGAGGAGACCCAGTACTTC.

The V call is TRBV27, the J call TRBJ2-1; 13 bases align to TRBD2. The CDR3 has 18 amino acids. The V gene's germline CDR1 is MNHEY and CDR2 SMNVEV (reference sequence). V lost 2 bases to trimming and J lost 7 bases; unmatched junction nucleotides: 11. CDR3 residues: CASSLISTSGRVWNEQFF. The CDR3, as DNA: TGTGCCAGCAGTTTAATCTCCACTAGCGGGAGGGTATGGAATGAGCAGTTCTTC.

This sequence joins TRBV2 and TRBJ2-1; 11 nucleotides line up with TRBD2. The ends lost 5 bases at V and 5 bases at J; junction bases unmatched: 11. This CDR3 is 17 amino acids long. The germline V gene encodes CDR1 SNHLY and CDR2 FYNNEI. The CDR3 region is CASSKGLAEFIHNEQFF. In DNA form, the CDR3 reads TGTGCCAGCAGTAAGGGACTAGCGGAGTTTATACACAATGAGCAGTTCTTC.

This clone occurred many times. The chain's CDR3 is CASSSKRTEPNYGYTF. Written as DNA, the CDR3 is TGTGCCAGCAGTTCAAAAAGGACAGAACCTAACTATGGCTACACCTTC. V is TRBV27 and J is TRBJ1-2; perhaps TRBD1 as D (6 bases). Per germline, CDR1 MNHEY and CDR2 SMNVEV (reference sequence). CDR3 length: 16 amino acids. The germline V and J ends were trimmed by 4 bases and 0 bases, with 15 bases remaining between them.

The J gene is TRBJ2-5, the V gene TRBV9, with D possibly being TRBD1 (5 bases). Trimming took 0 bases from V and 9 from J, leaving 12 bases between them. This CDR3 contains 13 residues. In germline, CDR1 is SGDLS, CDR2 YYNGEE. CDR3 amino acids: CASSVDPQGAQYF. The CDR3 region has the DNA TGTGCCAGCAGCGTAGACCCCCAAGGGGCCCAGTACTTC. Combining the CDR3 with reference TRBV9 and TRBJ2-5 gives the whole variable domain DSGVTQTPKHLITATGQRVTLRCSPRSGDLSVYWYQQSLDQGLQFLIQYYNGEERAKGNILERFSAQQFPDLHSELNLSSLELGDSALYFCASSVDPQGAQYFGPGTRLLVL.

V usage is TRBV7-8 and J usage is TRBJ2-3; D is unclear. V was pared by 2 bases and J by 1 base, with 25 bases between. The CDR3 spans 20 residues. Germline CDR1 reads SGHVS; CDR2 reads FQNEAQ. DNA of the CDR3: TGTGCCAGCAGCTTATATTGGTGGTCAACTGGGAACCCCGGCACAGATACGCAGTATTTT. Residues: CASSLYWWSTGNPGTDTQYF.

This clone has only a few counts. V gene TRBV30 combines with J gene TRBJ2-6; 9 nucleotides match TRBD2. The trim removed 3 bases at V and 3 bases at J, leaving 12 bases unmatched. There are 18 residues in the CDR3. Germline V CDR1 and CDR2: GTSNPN, SVGIG (reference sequence). CDR3 amino acids: CAWRGLATSPVGANVLTF. The CDR3 DNA reads TGTGCCTGGAGAGGACTAGCGACAAGCCCAGTTGGGGCCAACGTCCTGACTTTC.

This clone was counted between two and nine times. This chain uses TRBV11-3 with TRBJ2-7, with 11 bases aligning to TRBD1. Germline CDR1 reads SGHNT; CDR2 reads YENEEA. The CDR3 has 13 amino acids. The V and J ends lost 4 bases and 5 bases, in that order; junction bases with no gene match: 1. The CDR3 DNA reads as TGTGCCAGCAGCTGGGGACAGGGGGACGAGCAGTACTTC. This sequence encodes CASSWGQGDEQYF.

This chain uses TRBV7-6 with TRBJ2-1; D is perhaps TRBD1 (5 bases). CDR1 and CDR2 (germline): SGHVS, FNYEAQ. V gave up 7 bases and J gave up 16 bases, with 20 bases separating them. The CDR3 contains 12 residues. CDR3: CASTRGLRGHFF. For the CDR3, the DNA is TGTGCCAGCACCCGTGGGTTAAGGGGTCATTTCTTC.

This chain's CDR3 is CAISGAGTVENEQFF. For the CDR3, the DNA is TGTGCCATCAGTGGGGCCGGGACGGTCGAGAATGAGCAGTTCTTC. This chain links TRBV10-3 with TRBJ2-1; D tentatively reads TRBD1 or TRBD2 (5 bases each). Per the germline V gene, CDR1 is ENHRY and CDR2 is SYGVKD. The CDR3 spans 15 residues. V lost 4 bases to trimming and J lost 7 bases, with 17 bases between them.

A few counts support this clone. The chain has TRBV4-1 and TRBJ2-1; D is unclear. V lost 6 bases to trimming and J lost 9 bases, with 9 bases between them. In germline, CDR1 is MGHRA, CDR2 YSYEKL. This CDR3 has 11 amino acids. CDR3 nucleotides: TGCGCCAGCAGAAACGCAGGTGAGCAGTTCTTC. Its translation: CASRNAGEQFF.

This clone was detected a few times. V usage is TRBV4-2 and J usage is TRBJ2-2; D might be TRBD2 (5 bases). Per germline, CDR1 LGHNA and CDR2 YNFKEQ. The CDR3 contains 15 residues. V was shortened by 3 bases and J by 4 bases, with 12 bases between the two germline ends. The DNA for the CDR3 is TGTGCCAGCAGCCAGAGTGGGAGTGGCACCGGGGAGCTGTTTTTT. Its translation is CASSQSGSGTGELFF.

The V and J genes are TRBV4-2 and TRBJ1-2; perhaps TRBD1 as D (6 bases). Germline V gene lookup returns CDR1 LGHNA and CDR2 YNFKEQ. V was shortened by 3 bases and J by 6 bases, with 20 bases between the two germline ends. This CDR3 is built from 16 residues. The CDR3 spells CASSQSGTTRGDGYTF. The CDR3 region has the DNA TGTGCCAGCAGCCAGTCTGGGACAACTCGAGGAGATGGCTACACCTTC.

This clone was seen only once. This chain connects TRBV29-1 to TRBJ1-1; D is undetermined. Germline CDR1 SQVTM, CDR2 ANQGSEA. Trimming removed 7 bases at V and 10 bases at J, with 16 bases between. The CDR3 loop spans 11 amino acids. CDR3 sequence: CSGTDEVSAFF. CDR3 nucleotides: TGCAGCGGGACGGACGAGGTTTCAGCTTTCTTT.

J is TRBJ2-3 and V is TRBV6-5; D gene uncertain. Germline loops: CDR1 MNHEY, CDR2 SVGAGI. The V gene lost 0 bases and the J gene lost 5 bases, with 12 bases spanning the gap. This CDR3 is built from 15 residues. This chain's CDR3 is CASSYSVQVEDTQYF. The CDR3, as DNA: TGTGCCAGCAGTTACTCGGTGCAGGTCGAAGATACGCAGTATTTT.

This chain connects TRBV28 to TRBJ1-1; no reliable D call. V was pared by 2 bases and J by 9 bases, with 10 bases between. The CDR3 is 12 amino acids. Germline CDR1 reads MDHEN; CDR2 reads SYDVKM. Written as DNA, the CDR3 is TGTGCCAGCAGTTTAGAGCCCTTCAAAGCTTTCTTT. It specifies CASSLEPFKAFF. Full variable domain (missing parts from reference TRBV28 and TRBJ1-1): DVKVTQSSRYLVKRTGEKVFLECVQDMDHENMFWYRQDPGLGLRLIYFSYDVKMKEKGDIPEGYSVSREKKERFSLILESASTNQTSMYLCASSLEPFKAFFGQGTRLTVV.

DNA for the CDR3: TGTGCCAGCAGCTTAGGGACAGGGGTTGAGACCGTCCAGCATTTT. Translation gives CASSLGTGVETVQHF. The chain uses TRBV7-2 and TRBJ1-5; 9 bases match TRBD1. CDR1 SGHTA and CDR2 FQGNSA come from the germline V gene. V was pared by 1 base and J by 12 bases, with 10 bases of the junction left unmatched. The CDR3 contains 15 residues.

This clone showed up just a few times. The chain joins TRBV6-5 to TRBJ1-3; D gene unclear. This CDR3 region has 14 residues. Germline V gene lookup returns CDR1 MNHEY and CDR2 SVGAGI. V was pared by 1 base and J by 7 bases, with 11 bases between. The CDR3 reads CASSYFLGSNTIYF. Written as DNA, the CDR3 is TGTGCCAGCAGTTACTTTCTCGGATCGAACACCATATATTTT.

This clone was found once. This chain connects TRBV27 to TRBJ2-2; 10 nucleotides align to TRBD2. The CDR3 runs to 16 residues. The junction had 6 bases not matched to a gene; V was cut back by 3 bases and J by 5 bases. Per the germline V gene, CDR1 is MNHEY and CDR2 is SMNVEV (reference sequence). CDR3: CASSLLAGARTGELFF. In DNA form, the CDR3 reads TGTGCCAGCAGTTTGCTAGCGGGGGCGAGGACCGGGGAGCTGTTTTTT.

V is TRBV27 and J is TRBJ2-3; a weak D match, TRBD2 (6 bases). CDR1 is MNHEY, CDR2 SMNVEV, per germline (reference sequence). V shed 5 bases and J shed 0 bases, with 15 bases lying between them. This CDR3 has 16 amino acids. The CDR3 spells CASSPLADLSTDTQYF. Written as DNA, the CDR3 is TGTGCCAGCAGTCCATTAGCGGACCTAAGCACAGATACGCAGTATTTT.

The chain couples TRBV27 to TRBJ2-2; D not resolved. The germline V and J ends were trimmed by 6 bases and 8 bases, with 7 bases remaining between them. The CDR3 contains 11 residues. Germline CDR1 and CDR2: MNHEY and SMNVEV (reference sequence). Written as DNA, the CDR3 is TGTGCCAGCAGACTCAGGGGGGAGCTGTTTTTT. Translated, it gives CASRLRGELFF.

V gene TRBV5-5 combines with J gene TRBJ2-2; D gene uncertain. Trimming removed 1 base at V and 6 bases at J, with 4 bases between. Germline V gene data show CDR1 as SGHKS and CDR2 as YYEKEE (reference sequence). The CDR3 is 12 amino acids. The CDR3 here is CASSLSPGELFF. CDR3 coding DNA: TGTGCCAGCAGCTTGTCGCCCGGGGAGCTGTTTTTT. The full variable domain, its missing parts supplied by reference TRBV5-5 and TRBJ2-2, is DAGVTQSPTHLIKTRGQQVTLRCSPISGHKSVSWYQQVLGQGPQFIFQYYEKEERGRGNFPDRFSARQFPNYSSELNVNALLLGDSALYLCASSLSPGELFFGEGSRLTVL.

Worth noting for this clone: The identical CDR3 is also encoded by other nucleotide sequences in the sample. CDR3 protein: CASSLLGSDEKLFF. The CDR3 nucleotides are TGTGCCAGCAGTTTATTGGGGTCGGATGAAAAACTGTTTTTT. This sequence joins TRBV27 and TRBJ1-4, with D uncertain. The germline V gene has CDR1 MNHEY and CDR2 SMNVEV (reference sequence). V lost 1 base, J lost 6 bases, and 9 bases lay in between. The CDR3 consists of 14 residues. The full variable domain, rest sourced from reference TRBV27 and TRBJ1-4, is EAQVTQNPRYLITVTGKKLTVTCSQNMNHEYMSWYRQDPGLGLRQIYYSMNVEVTDKGDVPEGYKVSRKEKRNFPLILESPSPNQTSLYFCASSLLGSDEKLFFGSGTQLSVL.

The genes are TRBV11-2 and TRBJ2-7; 11 bases map to TRBD2. The V and J ends lost 5 bases and 0 bases, in that order; junction bases with no gene match: 6. The CDR3 totals 16 residues. CDR1 and CDR2 from the germline V gene are SGHAT and FQNNGV. The CDR3 here is CASSEGLAAVSYEQYF. The DNA of the CDR3 is TGTGCCAGCAGCGAGGGACTAGCGGCGGTCTCCTACGAGCAGTACTTC.

The chain combines TRBV7-8 with TRBJ2-1, with no clear D. The CDR3 contains 11 residues. The V gene's germline CDR1 is SGHVS and CDR2 FQNEAQ. Trimming took off 6 bases at V and 9 bases at J, with 9 bases between the two ends. The DNA of the CDR3 is TGTGCCAGCAGTCGGAAGAGTGAGCAGTTCTTC. Its protein is CASSRKSEQFF.